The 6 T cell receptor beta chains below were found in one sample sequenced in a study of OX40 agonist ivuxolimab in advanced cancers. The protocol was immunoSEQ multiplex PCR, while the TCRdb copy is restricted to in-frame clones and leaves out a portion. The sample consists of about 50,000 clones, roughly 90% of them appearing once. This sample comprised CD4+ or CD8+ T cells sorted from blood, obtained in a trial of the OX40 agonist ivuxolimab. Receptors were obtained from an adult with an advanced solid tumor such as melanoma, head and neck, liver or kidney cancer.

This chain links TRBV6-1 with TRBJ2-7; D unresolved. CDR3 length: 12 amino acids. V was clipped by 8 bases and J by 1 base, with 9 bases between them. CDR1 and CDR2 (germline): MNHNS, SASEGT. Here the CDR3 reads CASRPRSYEQYF. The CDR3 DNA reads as TGTGCCAGCCGGCCCAGGTCCTACGAGCAGTACTTC.

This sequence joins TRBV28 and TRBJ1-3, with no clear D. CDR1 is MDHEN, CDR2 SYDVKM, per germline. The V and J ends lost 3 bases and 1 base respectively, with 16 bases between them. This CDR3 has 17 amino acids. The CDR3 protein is CASSLGFTVTSGNTIYF. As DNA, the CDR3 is TGTGCCAGCAGTTTGGGTTTCACGGTTACATCTGGAAACACCATATATTTT. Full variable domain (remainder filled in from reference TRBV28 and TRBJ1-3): DVKVTQSSRYLVKRTGEKVFLECVQDMDHENMFWYRQDPGLGLRLIYFSYDVKMKEKGDIPEGYSVSREKKERFSLILESASTNQTSMYLCASSLGFTVTSGNTIYFGEGSWLTVV.

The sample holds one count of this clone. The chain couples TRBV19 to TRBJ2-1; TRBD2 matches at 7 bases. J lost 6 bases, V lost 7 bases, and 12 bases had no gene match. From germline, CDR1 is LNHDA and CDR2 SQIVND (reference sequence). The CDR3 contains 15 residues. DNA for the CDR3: TGTGCCAGTAACCCTCGGGCGGGAGAGGGCAATGAGCAGTTCTTC. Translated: CASNPRAGEGNEQFF.

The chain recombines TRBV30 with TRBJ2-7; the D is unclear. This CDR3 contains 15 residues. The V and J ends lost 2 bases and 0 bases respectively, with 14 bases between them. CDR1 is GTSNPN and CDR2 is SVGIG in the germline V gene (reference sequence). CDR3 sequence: CAWSPIGAASYEQYF. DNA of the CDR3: TGTGCCTGGAGTCCTATAGGTGCGGCCTCCTACGAGCAGTACTTC.

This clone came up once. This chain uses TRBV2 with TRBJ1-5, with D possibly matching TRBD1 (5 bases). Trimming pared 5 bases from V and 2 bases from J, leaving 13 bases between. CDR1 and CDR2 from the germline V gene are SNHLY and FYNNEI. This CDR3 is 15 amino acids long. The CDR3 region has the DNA TGTGCCAGCAGTACCGGGACGGAGGGCAATCAGCCCCAGCATTTT. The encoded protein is CASSTGTEGNQPQHF.

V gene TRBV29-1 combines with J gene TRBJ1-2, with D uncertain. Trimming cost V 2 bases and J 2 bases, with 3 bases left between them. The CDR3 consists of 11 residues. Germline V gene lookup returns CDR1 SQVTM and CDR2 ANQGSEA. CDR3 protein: CSVEQNYGYTF. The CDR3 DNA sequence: TGCAGCGTTGAACAAAACTATGGCTACACCTTC.